These 24 T cell receptor beta chains were all obtained from the same sample, sequenced in a study of T cell repertoires in cytomegalovirus infection. These receptors have no identified antigens. TCRdb passed the reads through MiXCR, listing each CDR3 protein once. This table has 370,000 or so distinct CDR3 sequences, about a third appearing once. The sample in question was cultured PBMCs, obtained from culture after CMV antigen stimulation. The receptors originated from a human donor in good health (CMV status not recorded). Some clones in this sample may be carry-over from other donors' samples.

This sequence joins TRBV28 and TRBJ2-3; 9 nucleotides match TRBD2. Germline V lookup: CDR1 MDHEN, CDR2 SYDVKM. The CDR3 contains 18 residues. Trimming took 7 bases from V and 0 from J; bases not matched to a gene: 14. The CDR3, as DNA: TGTGCCAGCACCGATTACGGGGGCCTAGCGGGAAGCACAGATACGCAGTATTTT. Its protein is CASTDYGGLAGSTDTQYF.

The chain couples TRBV7-8 to TRBJ1-4; D uncertain. The CDR3 covers 14 residues. The V gene's germline CDR1 is SGHVS and CDR2 FQNEAQ. Trimming left V 2 bases short and J 3 bases short, with 7 bases between. CDR3 in amino acids: CASSLHRANEKLFF. The CDR3 DNA is TGTGCCAGCAGCTTACACCGCGCTAATGAAAAACTGTTTTTT.

The chain links TRBV2 to TRBJ2-7, with D possibly being TRBD1 (5 bases). Germline values: CDR1 SNHLY, CDR2 FYNNEI. CDR3 length: 14 amino acids. V was cut by 2 bases and J by 4 bases, with 12 bases left in between. The CDR3 loop is CASSEIGVRYEQYF. CDR3 coding DNA: TGTGCCAGCAGTGAAATAGGGGTTAGGTACGAGCAGTACTTC.

The rearrangement uses TRBV5-1 and TRBJ2-5; D is possibly TRBD2 (6 bases). This CDR3 region has 16 residues. CDR1 is SGHRS, CDR2 YFSETQ, per germline. Trimming took 3 bases from V and 1 from J, leaving 16 bases between them. The CDR3 sequence: CASSSIGSGIQETQYF. In DNA form, the CDR3 reads TGCGCCAGCAGCTCCATTGGTAGCGGCATCCAAGAGACCCAGTACTTC.

V and J are TRBV6-1 and TRBJ2-7, with 10 nucleotides matching TRBD1. Germline V gene sequence: CDR1 MNHNS, CDR2 SASEGT. V shed 3 bases and J 10 bases; nucleotides not matched to a gene: 9. CDR3 length equals 14 residues. CDR3 amino acids: CASSDLNGDRGQYF. The CDR3 coding sequence is TGTGCCAGCAGTGACCTAAACGGGGACAGGGGACAGTACTTC.

This chain's CDR3 is CASNSGAVKEKLFF. The CDR3 nucleotides read TGTGCCAGCAATTCGGGGGCCGTAAAAGAAAAACTGTTTTTT. The J gene is TRBJ1-4, the V gene TRBV7-6; the D gene is possibly TRBD1 (6 bases). V dropped 7 bases and J dropped 8 bases, with 17 bases sitting between them. CDR1 and CDR2 (germline): SGHVS, FNYEAQ. The CDR3 covers 14 residues.

V is TRBV18 and J is TRBJ2-5; no definite D call. Deletions cut 3 bases from V and 3 bases from J, with 8 bases between. The CDR3 spans 13 residues. CDR1 and CDR2 from the germline V gene are KGHSH and LQKENI. In DNA, the CDR3 is TGTGCCAGCTCACCGTCGATCGAAGAGACCCAGTACTTC. Residues: CASSPSIEETQYF.

The V and J genes are TRBV7-2 and TRBJ1-5; D is unclear. Trimming removed 5 bases from V and 5 bases from J, with 16 bases in between. This CDR3 region has 15 residues. Germline loops: CDR1 SGHTA, CDR2 FQGNSA. The chain's CDR3 is CASSPPGGSHQPQHF. In DNA, the CDR3 is TGTGCCAGCAGCCCGCCGGGTGGGTCCCATCAGCCCCAGCATTTT.

This clonotype came up a few times. The J gene is TRBJ2-5, the V gene TRBV4-2; D is tentatively TRBD1 or TRBD2 (5 bases each). The CDR3 consists of 16 residues. Trimming removed 0 bases from V and 8 bases from J, with 19 bases in between. In germline, CDR1 is LGHNA, CDR2 YNFKEQ. In DNA, the CDR3 is TGTGCCAGCAGCCAAGAAAGCCCTCCCGACAGCGGAACCCAGTACTTC. Protein: CASSQESPPDSGTQYF.

This clonotype turned up a few times. This sequence joins TRBV27 and TRBJ1-2; possible D gene TRBD1, 5 bases. V shed 5 bases and J shed 5 bases, with 12 bases lying between them. Germline V gives CDR1 MNHEY, CDR2 SMNVEV (reference sequence). The CDR3 runs to 13 residues. The CDR3 region has the DNA TGTGCCAGCAGTCCCACCGAGGGGTATGGCTACACCTTC. Amino acids: CASSPTEGYGYTF.

This clonotype was found a few times. This CDR3 is CAVNRNPVTEAFF. The CDR3 bases are TGTGCCGTCAACAGGAACCCGGTCACTGAAGCTTTCTTT. The rearrangement joins TRBV6-1 to TRBJ1-1, with a tentative D call TRBD1 (5 bases). The length of the CDR3 is 13 residues. Germline values: CDR1 MNHNS, CDR2 SASEGT. The germline V and J ends were trimmed by 11 bases and 4 bases, with 17 bases remaining between them.

Only a few counts were recorded for this clonotype. This rearrangement joins TRBV10-3 to TRBJ1-1, with D unresolved. Germline V lookup: CDR1 ENHRY, CDR2 SYGVKD. V gave up 6 bases and J gave up 1 base, with 9 bases separating them. The CDR3 consists of 13 residues. The CDR3, as DNA: TGTGCCATCAGCGGATCAGGGAACACTGAAGCTTTCTTT. It codes for CAISGSGNTEAFF.

The chain uses TRBV20-1 and TRBJ2-1, with D possibly matching TRBD1 (6 bases). V was clipped by 4 bases and J by 10 bases, with 14 bases between them. Germline loops: CDR1 DFQATT, CDR2 SNEGSKA (reference sequence). This CDR3 comprises 12 residues. CDR3 loop: CSATGEIGEQFF. The CDR3 DNA reads as TGCAGTGCTACAGGGGAAATAGGAGAGCAGTTCTTC.

This clonotype was picked up many times. The gene calls are TRBV7-6 and TRBJ1-2; D is undetermined. The germline V and J ends were trimmed by 2 bases and 7 bases, with 8 bases remaining between them. Germline V CDR1 and CDR2: SGHVS, FNYEAQ. The CDR3 consists of 12 residues. The CDR3 spells CASSLLLTGYTF. CDR3 in DNA: TGTGCCAGCAGCTTACTTCTTACTGGCTACACCTTC. Using reference TRBV7-6 and TRBJ1-2 for the parts outside the CDR3, the full variable domain is GAGVSQSPRYKVTKRGQDVALRCDPISGHVSLYWYRQALGQGPEFLTYFNYEAQQDKSGLPNDRFSAERPEGSISTLTIQRTEQRDSAMYRCASSLLLTGYTFGSGTRLTVV.

This clonotype occurred a few times. This rearrangement joins TRBV7-6 to TRBJ1-6, with no clear D. Trimming left V 2 bases short and J 3 bases short, with 14 bases between. The CDR3 extends over 17 amino acids. CDR1 is SGHVS and CDR2 is FNYEAQ in the germline V gene. Here the CDR3 DNA reads TGTGCCAGCAGCTTAAGTGTGTCGGGCCACTATAATTCACCCCTCCACTTT. It translates to CASSLSVSGHYNSPLHF.

This clonotype was detected a few times. The chain employs TRBV7-6 and TRBJ2-1, with D possibly matching TRBD2 (6 bases). The V and J ends lost 1 base and 1 base respectively, with 14 bases between them. This CDR3 is built from 17 residues. From germline, CDR1 is SGHVS and CDR2 FNYEAQ. CDR3 amino acids: CASSLDSGDYSYNEQFF. DNA of the CDR3: TGTGCCAGCAGCTTAGATTCGGGAGACTATTCCTACAATGAGCAGTTCTTC.

The J gene is TRBJ2-7, the V gene TRBV7-2; D is perhaps TRBD1 (5 bases). CDR3 size: 13 residues. Germline V gene data show CDR1 as SGHTA and CDR2 as FQGNSA. Trimming pared 2 bases from V and 3 bases from J, leaving 8 bases between. The CDR3 protein is CASSLYRFYEQYF. The CDR3 DNA reads as TGTGCCAGCAGCTTATACAGGTTCTACGAGCAGTACTTC.

This clonotype was seen only a few times. This chain connects TRBV12-3 or TRBV12-4 to TRBJ1-1, with unresolved D. V lost 3 bases and J 8 bases, leaving 13 bases between the germline ends. The CDR3 covers 13 residues. CDR3 sequence: CASSLIATSEAFF. CDR3 bases: TGTGCCAGCAGTTTGATTGCAACGTCCGAAGCTTTCTTT.

The chain is built from TRBV20-1 and TRBJ1-4; 7 bases match TRBD1. CDR1 DFQATT and CDR2 SNEGSKA come from the germline V gene (reference sequence). The junction had 7 bases not matched to a gene; V was cut back by 6 bases and J by 3 bases. The CDR3 runs to 14 residues. CDR3 residues: CSAAGGLPNEKLFF. The CDR3 DNA is TGCAGTGCCGCAGGGGGGCTTCCTAATGAAAAACTGTTTTTT.

This chain links TRBV7-3 with TRBJ2-1; 11 bases are shared with TRBD2. V lost 5 bases to trimming and J lost 4 bases; unmatched junction nucleotides: 7. Germline assignment: CDR1 SGHTA and CDR2 FQGTGA. This CDR3 is 16 amino acids long. This CDR3 is CASSNAGTSGYNEQFF. Here the CDR3 DNA reads TGTGCCAGCAGCAATGCCGGGACTAGCGGTTACAATGAGCAGTTCTTC.

The CDR3 bases are TGTGCCAGCAGTTACGATCAGCCCCAGCATTTT. Translating it yields CASSYDQPQHF. This chain connects TRBV6-2 or TRBV6-3 to TRBJ1-5; D unresolved. The V end lost 2 bases, the J end lost 5 bases, and 1 base lay between the germline ends. The CDR3 is 11 residues long. Germline-derived CDR1 and CDR2 are MNHEY and SVGEGT.

This clonotype was picked up a small number of times. This chain uses TRBV10-2 with TRBJ2-2; weak D call: TRBD1 (5 bases). Trimming removed 6 bases from V and 0 bases from J, with 11 bases in between. Germline V gives CDR1 WSHSY, CDR2 SAAADI. This CDR3 is built from 15 residues. This CDR3 reads CASSFRTTNTGELFF. The DNA for the CDR3 is TGCGCCAGCAGCTTTCGGACAACGAACACCGGGGAGCTGTTTTTT.

V is TRBV19 and J is TRBJ1-5; no reliable D call. V gave up 3 bases and J gave up 8 bases, with 5 bases separating them. The length of the CDR3 is 11 residues. Germline CDR1 and CDR2: LNHDA and SQIVND (reference sequence). CDR3 protein: CASSIGEPQHF. The CDR3 DNA reads as TGTGCCAGTAGTATCGGGGAGCCCCAGCATTTT.

This clonotype appeared a single time. The gene calls are TRBV28 and TRBJ2-7; D possibly corresponds to TRBD1 (5 bases). Per the germline V gene, CDR1 is MDHEN and CDR2 is SYDVKM. V lost 7 bases, J lost 6 bases, and 10 bases lay in between. This CDR3 region has 11 residues. CDR3 residues: CASTGRAEQYF. The CDR3 coding sequence is TGTGCCAGCACAGGGCGAGCCGAGCAGTACTTC.